The sample holds many counts of the clone carrying this T cell receptor (beta chain). Using its own MiXCR run on the 5' RACE reads, TCRdb lists one record per CDR3 protein. The sample includes 39,000 or so distinct CDR3 sequences, roughly 3% of them seen just once. The data belong to a study of CD8 T cells in ankylosing spondylitis. V lost 3 bases and J 3 bases, leaving 11 bases between the germline ends. Per the germline V gene, CDR1 is SGDLS and CDR2 is YYNGEE. This CDR3 is built from 14 residues. Sequenced sample: blood, either unsorted or a sorted T cell fraction (not recorded which). The receptor's source is a male donor with ankylosing spondylitis or in good health (not recorded which). The rearrangement uses TRBV9 and TRBJ2-3; weak D call: TRBD2 (5 bases). The CDR3 loop reads CASSADLFTDTQYF. The CDR3 DNA is TGTGCCAGCAGCGCGGACTTATTTACAGATACGCAGTATTTT.